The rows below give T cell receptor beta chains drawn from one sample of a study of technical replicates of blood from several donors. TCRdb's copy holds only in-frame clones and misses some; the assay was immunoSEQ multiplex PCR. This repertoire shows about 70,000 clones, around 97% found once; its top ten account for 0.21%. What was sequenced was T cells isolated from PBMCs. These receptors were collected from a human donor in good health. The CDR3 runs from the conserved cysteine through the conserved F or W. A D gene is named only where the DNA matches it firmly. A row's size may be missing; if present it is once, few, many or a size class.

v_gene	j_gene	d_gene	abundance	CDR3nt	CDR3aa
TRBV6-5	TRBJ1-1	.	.	TGTGCCAGCAGTTCCACCACAGGGCCTGAAGCTTTCTTT	CASSSTTGPEAFF
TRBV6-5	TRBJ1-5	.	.	TGTGCCAGCAGCCGAGACAGATACAATCAGCCCCAGCATTTT	CASSRDRYNQPQHF
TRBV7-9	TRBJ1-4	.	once	TGTGCCAGCAGCGAACAGGGAACTAATGAAAAACTGTTTTTT	CASSEQGTNEKLFF
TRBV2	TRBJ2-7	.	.	TGTGCCAGCAGTGGTGAGTACGAGCAGTACTTC	CASSGEYEQYF
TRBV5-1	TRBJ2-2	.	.	TGCGCCAGTGCCTTGGCATATGCCGGGGAGCTGTTTTTT	CASALAYAGELFF
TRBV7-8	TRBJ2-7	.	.	TGTGCCAGCAGCCCACTCCCAGACAGGCTGTGGGAGCAGTACTTC	CASSPLPDRLWEQYF
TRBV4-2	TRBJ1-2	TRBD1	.	TGTGCCAGCAGCCTTACAGGGGATGGCTACACCTTC	CASSLTGDGYTF
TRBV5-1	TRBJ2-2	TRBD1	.	TGCGCCAGCAGCTTGAGTAGGGGGCGGACCGGGGAGCTGTTTTTT	CASSLSRGRTGELFF
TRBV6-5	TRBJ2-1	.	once	TGTGCCAGCTCCCTTGTGTCCTACAATGAGCAGTTCTTC	CASSLVSYNEQFF
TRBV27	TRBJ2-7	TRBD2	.	TGTGCCAGCAGTCCTACCGGGACTACTACCTACGAGCAGTACTTC	CASSPTGTTTYEQYF
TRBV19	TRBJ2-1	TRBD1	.	TGTGCCAGTAGGGACTCAGACAGGGGGCTCTACAATGAGCAGTTCTTC	CASRDSDRGLYNEQFF
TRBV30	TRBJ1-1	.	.	TGTGCCTGGAGTTTCGGGAACACTGAAGCTTTCTTT	CAWSFGNTEAFF
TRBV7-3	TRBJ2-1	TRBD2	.	TGTGCCAGCAGCTCAACCCTAGCGGGGGGGTACAATGAGCAGTTCTTC	CASSSTLAGGYNEQFF
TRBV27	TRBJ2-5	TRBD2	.	TGTGCCAGCAGTTTACCTAGGGGCGGGGGATACCAAGAGACCCAGTACTTC	CASSLPRGGGYQETQYF
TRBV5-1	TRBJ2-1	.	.	TGCGCCAGCAGGGCCGGGGGCTCCTACAATGAGCAGTTCTTC	CASRAGGSYNEQFF
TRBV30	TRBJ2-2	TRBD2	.	TGTGCTGCTCATCGACTAGCAACGAACACCGGGGAGCTGTTTTTT	CAAHRLATNTGELFF
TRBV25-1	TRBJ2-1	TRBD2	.	TGTGCCAGCGGGCTAGCGGGAGTTCAGGAGCAGTTCTTC	CASGLAGVQEQFF
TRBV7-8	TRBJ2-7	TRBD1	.	TGTGCCAGCAGCTTCGACAGGGTCTACGAGCAGTACTTC	CASSFDRVYEQYF
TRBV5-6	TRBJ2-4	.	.	TGTGCCAGCAGTCTCACCGGGGAAAACATTCAGTACTTC	CASSLTGENIQYF
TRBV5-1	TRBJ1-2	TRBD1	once	TGCGCCAGCGGACAAGATAGGACAGGGGGGAACTATGGCTACACCTTC	CASGQDRTGGNYGYTF
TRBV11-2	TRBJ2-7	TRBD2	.	TGTGCCAGCAGCACAACTAGCGGGGGGCCACTCTACGAGCAGTACTTC	CASSTTSGGPLYEQYF
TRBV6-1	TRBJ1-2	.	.	TGTGCCAGCAGGTGGCAGGGGTTTAACTATGGCTACACCTTC	CASRWQGFNYGYTF